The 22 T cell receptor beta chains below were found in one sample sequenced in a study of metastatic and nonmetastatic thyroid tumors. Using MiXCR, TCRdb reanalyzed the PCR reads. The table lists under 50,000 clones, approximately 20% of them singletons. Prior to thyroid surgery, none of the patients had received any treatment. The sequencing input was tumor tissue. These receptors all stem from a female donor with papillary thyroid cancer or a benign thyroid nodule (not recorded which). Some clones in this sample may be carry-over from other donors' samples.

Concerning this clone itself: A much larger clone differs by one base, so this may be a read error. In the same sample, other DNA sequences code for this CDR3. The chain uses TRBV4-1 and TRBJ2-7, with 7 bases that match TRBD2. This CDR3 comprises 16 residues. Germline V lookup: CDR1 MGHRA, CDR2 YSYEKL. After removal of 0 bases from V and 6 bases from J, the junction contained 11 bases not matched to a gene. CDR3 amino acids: CASSQDLGGGGFEQYF. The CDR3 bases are TGCGCCAGCAGCCAAGACCTCGGCGGGGGTGGCTTCGAGCAGTACTTC.

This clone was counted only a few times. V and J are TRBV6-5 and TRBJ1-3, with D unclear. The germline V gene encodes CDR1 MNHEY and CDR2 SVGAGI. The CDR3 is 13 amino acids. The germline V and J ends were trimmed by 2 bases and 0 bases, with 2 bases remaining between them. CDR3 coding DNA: TGTGCCAGCAGTTACGGCTCTGGAAACACCATATATTTT. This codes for CASSYGSGNTIYF.

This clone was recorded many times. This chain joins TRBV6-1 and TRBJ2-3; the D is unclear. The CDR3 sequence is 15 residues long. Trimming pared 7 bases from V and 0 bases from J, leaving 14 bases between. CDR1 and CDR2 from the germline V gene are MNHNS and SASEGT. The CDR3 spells CASTADLPSTDTQYF. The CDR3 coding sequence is TGTGCCAGCACCGCGGACCTTCCTAGCACAGATACGCAGTATTTT.

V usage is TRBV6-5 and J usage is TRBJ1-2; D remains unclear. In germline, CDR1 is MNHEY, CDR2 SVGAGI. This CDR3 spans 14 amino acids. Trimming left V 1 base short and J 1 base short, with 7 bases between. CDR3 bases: TGTGCCAGCAGTTACTGGTGGGGTAACTATGGCTACACCTTC. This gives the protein CASSYWWGNYGYTF.

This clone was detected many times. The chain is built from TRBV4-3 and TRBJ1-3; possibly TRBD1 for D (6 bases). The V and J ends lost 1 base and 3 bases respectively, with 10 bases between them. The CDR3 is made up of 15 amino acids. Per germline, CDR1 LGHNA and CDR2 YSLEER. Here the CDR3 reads CASSQVRGSGNTIYF. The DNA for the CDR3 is TGCGCCAGCAGCCAAGTCAGGGGTAGTGGAAACACCATATATTTT.

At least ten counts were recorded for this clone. The CDR3: CASSSSGRGNEQFF. The CDR3 bases are TGTGCCAGCAGCTCTAGCGGGAGAGGTAATGAGCAGTTCTTC. The chain employs TRBV11-2 and TRBJ2-1; 10 bases are a match to TRBD2. The CDR3 runs to 14 residues. Looked up from germline, CDR1 is SGHAT and CDR2 is FQNNGV. With 4 bases clipped from V and 7 bases from J, the junction kept 4 bases outside the gene matches.

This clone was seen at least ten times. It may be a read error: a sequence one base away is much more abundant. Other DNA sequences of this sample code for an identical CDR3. CDR3 coding DNA: TGTGCCAGCAGCCTAGTGAGCTGGGAGCTGTTTTTT. Translating it yields CASSLVSWELFF. This rearrangement joins TRBV7-9 to TRBJ2-2, with D unclear. The V gene lost 5 bases and the J gene lost 9 bases, with 10 bases spanning the gap. This CDR3 is 12 amino acids long. Germline lookup yields CDR1 SEHNR and CDR2 FQNEAQ (reference sequence).

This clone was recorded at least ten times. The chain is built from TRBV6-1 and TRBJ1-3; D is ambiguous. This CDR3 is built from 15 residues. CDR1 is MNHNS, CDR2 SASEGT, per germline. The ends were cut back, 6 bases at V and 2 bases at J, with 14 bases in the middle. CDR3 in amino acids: CASRSTVIPGNTIYF. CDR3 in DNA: TGTGCCAGCAGATCTACAGTAATACCTGGAAACACCATATATTTT.

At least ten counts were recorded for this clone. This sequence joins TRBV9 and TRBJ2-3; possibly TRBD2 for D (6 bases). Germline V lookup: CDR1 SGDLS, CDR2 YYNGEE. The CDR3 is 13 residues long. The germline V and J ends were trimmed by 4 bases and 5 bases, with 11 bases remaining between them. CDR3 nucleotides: TGTGCCAGCAGCCCTAGCGTCGGAGATACGCAGTATTTT. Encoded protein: CASSPSVGDTQYF.

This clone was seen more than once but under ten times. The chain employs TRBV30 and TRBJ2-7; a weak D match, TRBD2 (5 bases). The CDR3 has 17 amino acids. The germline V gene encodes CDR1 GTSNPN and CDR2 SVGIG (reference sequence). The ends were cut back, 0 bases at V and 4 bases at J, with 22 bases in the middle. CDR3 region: CAWSVLSEGQGRYEQYV. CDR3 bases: TGTGCCTGGAGTGTCCTGTCTGAGGGCCAAGGACGATACGAGCAGTACGTC.

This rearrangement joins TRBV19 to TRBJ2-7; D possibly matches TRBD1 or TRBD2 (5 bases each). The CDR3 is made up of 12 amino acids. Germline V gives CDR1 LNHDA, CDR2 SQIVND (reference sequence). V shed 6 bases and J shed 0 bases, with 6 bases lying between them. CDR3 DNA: TGTGCCAGTAGGGGGGACTCCTACGAGCAGTACTTC. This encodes CASRGDSYEQYF.

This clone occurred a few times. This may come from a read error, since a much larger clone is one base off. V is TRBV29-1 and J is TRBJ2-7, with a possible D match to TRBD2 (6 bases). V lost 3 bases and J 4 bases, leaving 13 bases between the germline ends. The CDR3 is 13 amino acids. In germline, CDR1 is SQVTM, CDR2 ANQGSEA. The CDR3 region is CSVDGLPGYEQYF. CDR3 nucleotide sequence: TGCAGCGTTGATGGACTACCGGGGTACGAGCAGTACTTC.

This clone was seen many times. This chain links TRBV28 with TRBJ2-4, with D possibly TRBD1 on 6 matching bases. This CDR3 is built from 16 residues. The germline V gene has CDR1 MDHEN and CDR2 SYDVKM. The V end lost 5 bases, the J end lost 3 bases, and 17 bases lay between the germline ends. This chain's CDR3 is CASSRSNRVGKNIQYF. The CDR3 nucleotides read TGTGCCAGCAGTCGCAGCAACAGGGTAGGCAAAAACATTCAGTACTTC.

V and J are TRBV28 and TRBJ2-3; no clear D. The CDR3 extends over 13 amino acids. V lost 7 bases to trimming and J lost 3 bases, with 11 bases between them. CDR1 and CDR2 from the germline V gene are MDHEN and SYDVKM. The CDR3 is CASNLIGTDTQYF. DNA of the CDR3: TGTGCCAGCAACTTAATAGGGACAGATACGCAGTATTTT.

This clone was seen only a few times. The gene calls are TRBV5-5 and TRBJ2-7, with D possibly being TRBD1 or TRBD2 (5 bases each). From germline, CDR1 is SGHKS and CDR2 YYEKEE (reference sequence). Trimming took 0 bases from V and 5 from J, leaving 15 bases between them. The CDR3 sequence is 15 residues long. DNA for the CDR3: TGTGCCAGCAGCTTGGCCGTTGGGGACCCCCACGAGCAGTACTTC. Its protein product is CASSLAVGDPHEQYF.

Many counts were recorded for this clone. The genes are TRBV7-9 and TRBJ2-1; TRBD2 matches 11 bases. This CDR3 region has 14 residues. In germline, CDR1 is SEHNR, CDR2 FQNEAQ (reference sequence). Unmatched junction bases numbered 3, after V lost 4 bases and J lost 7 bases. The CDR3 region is CASSSRTSGNEQFF. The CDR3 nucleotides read TGTGCCAGCAGCTCTCGGACTAGCGGGAATGAGCAGTTCTTC.

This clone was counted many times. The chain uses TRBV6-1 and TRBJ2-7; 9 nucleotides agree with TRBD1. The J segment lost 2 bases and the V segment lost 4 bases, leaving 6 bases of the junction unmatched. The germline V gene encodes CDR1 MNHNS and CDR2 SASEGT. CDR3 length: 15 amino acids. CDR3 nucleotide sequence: TGTGCCAGCAGTGGCGTGCGACAGGGGGCCTACGAGCAGTACTTC. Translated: CASSGVRQGAYEQYF.

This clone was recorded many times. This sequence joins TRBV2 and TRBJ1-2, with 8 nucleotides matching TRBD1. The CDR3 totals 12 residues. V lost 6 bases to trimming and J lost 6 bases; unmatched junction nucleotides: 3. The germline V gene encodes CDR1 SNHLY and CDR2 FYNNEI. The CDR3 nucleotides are TGTGCCAGCAGCCAGGGGGCGAATGGCTACACCTTC. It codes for CASSQGANGYTF.

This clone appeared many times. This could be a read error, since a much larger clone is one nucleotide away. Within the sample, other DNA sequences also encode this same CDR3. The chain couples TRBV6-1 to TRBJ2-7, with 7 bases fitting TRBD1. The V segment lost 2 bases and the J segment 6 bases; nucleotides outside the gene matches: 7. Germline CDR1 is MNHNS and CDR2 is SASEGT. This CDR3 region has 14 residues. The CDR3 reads CASSERGRWAEQYF. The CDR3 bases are TGTGCCAGCAGTGAAAGGGGGCGCTGGGCCGAGCAGTACTTC.

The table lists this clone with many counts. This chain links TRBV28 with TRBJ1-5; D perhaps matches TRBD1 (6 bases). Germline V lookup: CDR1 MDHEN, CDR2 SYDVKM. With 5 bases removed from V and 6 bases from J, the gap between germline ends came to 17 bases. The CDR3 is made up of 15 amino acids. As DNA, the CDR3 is TGTGCCAGCAGTAACCCCAGACAGGTCGTTCAGCCCCAGCATTTT. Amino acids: CASSNPRQVVQPQHF.

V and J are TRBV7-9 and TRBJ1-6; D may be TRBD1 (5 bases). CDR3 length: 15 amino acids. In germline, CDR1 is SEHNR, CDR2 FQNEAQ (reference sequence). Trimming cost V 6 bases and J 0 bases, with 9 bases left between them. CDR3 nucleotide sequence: TGTGCCAGCAGTCAGGGAAGCTCCTATAATTCACCCCTCCACTTT. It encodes CASSQGSSYNSPLHF. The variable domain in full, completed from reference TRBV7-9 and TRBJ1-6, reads DTGVSQNPRHKITKRGQNVTFRCDPISEHNRLYWYRQTLGQGPEFLTYFQNEAQLEKSRLLSDRFSAERPKGSFSTLEIQRTEQGDSAMYLCASSQGSSYNSPLHFGNGTRLTVT.

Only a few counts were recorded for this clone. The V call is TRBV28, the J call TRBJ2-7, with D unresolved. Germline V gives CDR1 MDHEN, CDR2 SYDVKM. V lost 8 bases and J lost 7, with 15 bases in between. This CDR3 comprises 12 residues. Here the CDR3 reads CASQTWACEQYF. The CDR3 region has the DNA TGTGCCAGCCAGACATGGGCCTGTGAGCAGTACTTC.